This T cell receptor (beta chain) stems from a study of cytomegalovirus exposure and HLA in healthy donors. Points from the study as a whole: Fewer N-insertions (relative to the roughly 720-donor mean) were reportedly seen in an Asian-associated ancestry cluster in a later analysis.

The primer mix had 60 Vbeta and 13 Jbeta primers. Method: immunoSEQ multiplex PCR; TCRdb's copy keeps in-frame clones and lacks some. The top ten hold 4.5% to 7% of the sample, which has around 230,000 clones, 82% seen once. The CDR3 covers 14 residues. Germline V CDR1 and CDR2: MNHEY, SVGAGI. The trim removed 4 bases at V and 5 bases at J, leaving 7 bases unmatched. To note about this clone: Its antigen is currently unknown.

Material: PBMCs. The TCR originated in a man in his forties in good health and CMV-seropositive. The rearrangement joins TRBV6-5 to TRBJ2-7; 8 nucleotides line up with TRBD1. The CDR3 region has the DNA TGTGCCAGCAGTTCAGGACAGGGAGGCCACGAGCAGTACGTC. It is translated as CASSSGQGGHEQYV.